This T cell receptor beta chain was documented in a study of beta chain features in type 1 diabetes. Study-wide results and caveats: Shorter templates might be favored by PCR, and equally so in patients and in controls. For Type 1 diabetes patients, all four CD4+ subsets carried TCRB CDR3s that were moderately but significantly shorter.

V was trimmed by 2 bases and J by 3 bases, leaving 5 bases between them. The CDR3 runs to 12 residues. Germline V gene data show CDR1 as MDHEN and CDR2 as SYDVKM. Comments on this clone: Its antigen is currently unknown. This sample also contains other DNA sequences that code for the same CDR3.

The isolated RNA, all of it, was reverse transcribed, so expressed TCRB transcripts were what got sequenced. The repertoire was sequenced with immunoSEQ multiplex PCR; TCRdb's copy has only in-frame clones and lacks some. This table holds 970,000 or so clones, roughly 17% found once. Purities in excess of 98% were seen in all sorted populations. The TCR was taken from a woman aged 18-29 years in good health. The chain uses TRBV28 and TRBJ2-7; the D gene is possibly TRBD1 (5 bases). The sequencing input was naive CD4+ T cells from blood. The CDR3 DNA reads as TGTGCCAGCAGTTTAGACAGCTACGAGCAGTACTTC. Protein product: CASSLDSYEQYF.